The TCR beta chain under discussion was sequenced for a study of blood T cell repertoires in COVID-19. For the study at large: Collection of acute and convalescent COVID-19 samples took place in the United States, Italy and Spain. Sources were T cells, B-cell-depleted T cells, or PBMCs; the material itself was cDNA or gDNA.

The CDR3 length is 15 residues. Per germline, CDR1 SGHVS and CDR2 FQNEAQ. V lost 5 bases, J lost 1 base, and 4 bases stayed unmatched. Per the original data handling: Using reference gene primer amplification, nucleated cell counts were estimated. Produced via immunoSEQ multiplex PCR; TCRdb's table is partial and in-frame only. V, J and clone size reflect that table, while D and trimming were determined from the DNA. The sample has some 150,000 clones; approximately 83% are singletons. In regard to this clone: The sample has other DNA sequences that encode this CDR3 too.

J is TRBJ1-5 and V is TRBV7-8, with 8 positions matching TRBD1. Sequences were obtained from peripheral blood. This receptor was identified in a man aged 65 to 85 with acute or convalescent COVID-19. Here the CDR3 DNA reads TGTGCCAGCAGCGCGGACAGGGTCAGCAATCAGCCCCAGCATTTT. The encoded protein is CASSADRVSNQPQHF.